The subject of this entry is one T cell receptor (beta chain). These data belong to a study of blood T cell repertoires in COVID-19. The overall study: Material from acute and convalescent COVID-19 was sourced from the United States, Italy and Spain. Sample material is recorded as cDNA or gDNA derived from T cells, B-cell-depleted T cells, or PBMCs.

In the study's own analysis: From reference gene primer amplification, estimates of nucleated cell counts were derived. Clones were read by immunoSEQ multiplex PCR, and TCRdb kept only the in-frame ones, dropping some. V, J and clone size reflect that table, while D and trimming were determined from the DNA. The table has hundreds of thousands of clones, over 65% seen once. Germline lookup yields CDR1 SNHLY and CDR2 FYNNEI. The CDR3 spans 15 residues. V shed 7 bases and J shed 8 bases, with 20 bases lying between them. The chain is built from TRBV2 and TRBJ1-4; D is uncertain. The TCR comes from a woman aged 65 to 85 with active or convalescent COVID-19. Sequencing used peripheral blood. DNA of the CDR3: TGTGCCAGCAAATCCTCGTTAGGAGCGGGAGAAAAACTGTTTTTT. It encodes CASKSSLGAGEKLFF.